This T cell receptor (beta chain) derives from a study of T cells in Graves' hyperthyroidism and ophthalmopathy. CDR3 length equals 14 residues. Trimming shortened V by 0 bases and J by 2 bases, and 9 bases separated the two germline ends. Germline CDR1 is SQVTM and CDR2 is ANQGSEA. This clonotype appeared many times. The source material, RNA transcripts, was used to amplify TCR beta CDR3 regions. A set of HTBI primers served as the primers for a first-round RT-PCR of the TCR CDR3. TCRdb reprocessed the multiplex PCR reads via MiXCR and lists one record per CDR3 protein. This table has about 360,000 distinct CDR3 sequences, approximately 13% appearing once.

This clonotype was sampled from a woman aged 18-35 years with Graves' hyperthyroidism. The rearrangement joins TRBV29-1 to TRBJ2-3; D is uncertain. The sequenced material came from blood. The CDR3 sequence: CSVEDGKVTDTQYF. CDR3 nucleotide sequence: TGCAGCGTTGAAGATGGGAAGGTCACAGATACGCAGTATTTT.